This T cell receptor (beta chain) was identified during a study of T cell responses to AZD1222 COVID-19 vaccine. Across the study: Whether given at about 4 or about 12 weeks, second doses were pooled.

Using immunoSEQ multiplex PCR, the repertoire was profiled, and TCRdb retains in-frame clones only, with some absent. The table records about 130,000 clones, about 85% of them present only once. There are 14 residues in the CDR3. From germline, CDR1 is SGHTA and CDR2 FQGNSA. Deletions cut 5 bases from V and 7 bases from J, with 12 bases between. Turning to this clone: The antigen is undetermined.

Study-level points and caveats: Of spike-specific TCRs, nearly half reportedly target regions left unmutated in variants. Repertoire sampling occurred only after the peak T cell response.

This specimen consisted of peripheral blood, obtained on day 0 of AZD1222 vaccination. The chain joins TRBV7-2 to TRBJ1-6; D gene ambiguous. This clonotype was obtained from an adult in good health. CDR3 loop: CASSLQRENSPLHF. In nucleotides, the CDR3 is TGTGCCAGCAGCCTCCAACGGGAGAATTCACCCCTCCACTTT.